A single sample is the source of the 5 T cell receptor beta chains below, sequenced in a study of T cells in localized non-small cell lung cancer. The protocol was immunoSEQ multiplex PCR, while the TCRdb copy is restricted to in-frame clones and leaves out a portion. The table shows about 48,000 clones, with 60% to 80% occurring only once. Specimen: peripheral blood, collected before any cancer treatment. The source of these receptors is a man between 40 and 75 years old with stage I squamous cell lung carcinoma.

The rearrangement uses TRBV7-3 and TRBJ1-5, with 8 bases identical to TRBD1. V lost 6 bases, J lost 6 bases, and 4 bases stayed unmatched. Germline CDR1 reads SGHTA; CDR2 reads FQGTGA. This CDR3 region has 13 residues. The CDR3 DNA sequence: TGTGCCAGCAGTACCACAGGGGGTCAGCCCCAGCATTTT. This codes for CASSTTGGQPQHF.

The chain employs TRBV19 and TRBJ2-2; D possibly corresponds to TRBD1 (6 bases). There are 16 residues in the CDR3. Trimming took 7 bases from V and 5 from J, leaving 20 bases between them. The germline CDR1 and CDR2 sequences are LNHDA and SQIVND (reference sequence). The CDR3 coding sequence is TGTGCCAGTAACCCCCTGGGGGCAGGGAAGACCGGGGAGCTGTTTTTT. It codes for CASNPLGAGKTGELFF.

This rearrangement joins TRBV14 to TRBJ1-1; tentative D call: TRBD1 (5 bases). Germline CDR1 reads SGHDN; CDR2 reads FVKESK. This CDR3 is built from 11 residues. Trimming cost V 3 bases and J 8 bases, with 7 bases left between them. In nucleotides, the CDR3 is TGTGCCAGCAGCCAGAACAGGGAAGCTTTCTTT. Translated, it gives CASSQNREAFF. Full variable domain (remainder filled in from reference TRBV14 and TRBJ1-1): EAGVTQFPSHSVIEKGQTVTLRCDPISGHDNLYWYRRVMGKEIKFLLHFVKESKQDESGMPNNRFLAERTGGTYSTLKVQPAELEDSGVYFCASSQNREAFFGQGTRLTVV.

The chain uses TRBV2 and TRBJ1-4; 7 bases agree with TRBD1. Germline lookup yields CDR1 SNHLY and CDR2 FYNNEI. J was trimmed by 5 bases and V by 5 bases; bases with no gene match: 5. The CDR3 loop spans 14 amino acids. CDR3 DNA: TGTGCCAGCAGTCGAGCAGGGGGAAATGAAAAACTGTTTTTT. Translated, it gives CASSRAGGNEKLFF.

This clone was seen only a few times. The rearrangement links TRBV11-2 to TRBJ2-1; maybe TRBD2 (6 bases). This CDR3 has 14 residues. Germline V gene sequence: CDR1 SGHAT, CDR2 FQNNGV. Trimming pared 4 bases from V and 6 bases from J, leaving 13 bases between. In nucleotides, the CDR3 is TGTGCCAGCAGCTCCGGCGGGGTTTTCAATGAGCAGTTCTTC. It specifies CASSSGGVFNEQFF.